This note documents a single T cell receptor beta chain sequence. What it binds is not known. Hyperthyroidism patients, all newly diagnosed, had under 2 months' duration and ages of 18 to 65. The CDR3 extends over 11 amino acids. The germline V and J ends were trimmed by 8 bases and 12 bases, with 16 bases remaining between them. This record belongs to a study of Graves' ophthalmopathy and Graves' hyperthyroidism. Amplification targeted the TCR beta CDR3 regions, with RNA transcripts as the source material. RT-PCR was first run with HTBI primers, then multiplex PCR in a second round. MiXCR, applied by TCRdb to the multiplex PCR reads, yields one record per CDR3 protein. The top ten hold 2% to 3% of the sample, which has 300,000 to 450,000 distinct CDR3 sequences, about 18% seen once. Study outcomes and limitations: Researchers report that a 13-signature model separated ophthalmopathy from stable hyperthyroidism, posting about 88% sensitivity and about 78% specificity.

Input material: peripheral blood. The chain links TRBV12-3 or TRBV12-4 to TRBJ1-1; no clear D. The sequence was obtained from an adult woman with stable Graves' hyperthyroidism. CDR3 DNA sequence: TGTGCCAGCGGAACGGTAGGGAGAACTTTCTTT. This codes for CASGTVGRTFF.